This T cell receptor beta chain was documented in a study of Ad26.COV2.S vaccination and SARS-CoV-2 variants. Study overall: Intramuscular Ad26.COV2.S at 5x10^10 or 1x10^11 viral particles.

This table comes from immunoSEQ multiplex PCR, and its TCRdb copy is limited to in-frame clones, with some not included. The profile covers about 280,000 clones, with 87% appearing a single time and roughly 3.5% taken by the ten largest. The treatment is: 19 received Ad26.COV2.S at low or high dose, single or two shots; 5 received placebo; per-sample allocation not given. Samples came from day 63 after the first vaccine or placebo injection. An Ad26 vector that expressed Wuhan-strain SARS-CoV-2 spike constituted the vaccine. About this clone itself: What it binds is unknown.

Whole-study findings and limits: People who got the vaccine had more spike-specific TCR breadth than people who got placebo.

The material was peripheral blood, obtained in a trial of Ad26.COV2.S vaccine versus placebo. This TCR was recovered from a person between 18 and 65 years old who received the Ad26.COV2.S COVID-19 vaccine or a placebo.

The DNA for the CDR3 is TGTGCCAGTAGGGTGGGGTACGAAGCTTTCTTT. Translating it yields CASRVGYEAFF. The rearrangement uses TRBV19 and TRBJ1-1, with D unclear. Trimming left V 6 bases short and J 8 bases short, with 10 bases between. This CDR3 region has 11 residues. Germline CDR1 is LNHDA and CDR2 is SQIVND (reference sequence). Looking up the rest from reference TRBV19 and TRBJ1-1 gives the full variable domain: DGGITQSPKYLFRKEGQNVTLSCEQNLNHDAMYWYRQDPGQGLRLIYYSQIVNDFQKGDIAEGYSVSREKKESFPLTVTSAQKNPTAFYLCASRVGYEAFFGQGTRLTVV.